This T cell receptor (beta chain) stems from a study of cytomegalovirus exposure and HLA in healthy donors. PCR employed 60 Vbeta and 13 Jbeta primers. TCRdb's table, derived via immunoSEQ multiplex PCR, lists solely in-frame clones and lacks some. The sample shows 130,000 or so clones, about 75% of them seen only once. Germline lookup yields CDR1 MNHEY and CDR2 SMNVEV (reference sequence). This CDR3 is built from 15 residues. The V and J ends lost 5 bases and 4 bases respectively, with 15 bases between them. The sequenced sample was PBMCs. This receptor was obtained from a man between 35 and 55 years old in good health and CMV-seronegative. This sequence joins TRBV27 and TRBJ1-3; a possible D gene is TRBD1 (5 bases). The CDR3 loop is CASSLDTNAGNTIYF. For the CDR3, the DNA is TGTGCCAGCAGTCTGGACACGAACGCGGGAAACACCATATATTTT.